The T cell receptor beta chain under discussion was sequenced for a study of cytomegalovirus exposure and HLA in healthy donors. Notes on the study in general: Testing in vitro showed a few CMV-associated chains specific for CMV antigens. An analysis that was carried out later associated about 17,000 TCR beta sequences with HLA alleles at 0.05 false discovery rate. Earlier analysis looked at TCR beta V segments, and most were productive about 87% or about 30% of the time.

The CDR3 contains 16 residues. Germline loops: CDR1 MDHEN, CDR2 SYDVKM. V lost 8 bases to trimming and J lost 2 bases; unmatched junction nucleotides: 10. The PCR employed 60 Vbeta primers together with 13 Jbeta primers. How the authors handled the data: Counted up in a later analysis, unique TCR beta chains came to about 80 million, with around 10 million shared. The data were produced by immunoSEQ multiplex PCR, yet TCRdb's version contains in-frame clones alone and is incomplete. The V and J calls and clone size come from that table; D and trimming were worked out from the DNA. The table shows fewer than 200,000 clones, with approximately 80% occurring only once. A remark on this clone: The antigen is undetermined.

The receptor's source is a man aged 18 to 29 in good health and CMV-seropositive. Specimen: PBMCs. The V call is TRBV28, the J call TRBJ2-2, with TRBD2 identical over 8 bases. This CDR3 reads CASLLARGGNTGELFF. CDR3 sequence (DNA): TGTGCCAGCCTACTAGCTCGGGGGGGTAACACCGGGGAGCTGTTTTTT.